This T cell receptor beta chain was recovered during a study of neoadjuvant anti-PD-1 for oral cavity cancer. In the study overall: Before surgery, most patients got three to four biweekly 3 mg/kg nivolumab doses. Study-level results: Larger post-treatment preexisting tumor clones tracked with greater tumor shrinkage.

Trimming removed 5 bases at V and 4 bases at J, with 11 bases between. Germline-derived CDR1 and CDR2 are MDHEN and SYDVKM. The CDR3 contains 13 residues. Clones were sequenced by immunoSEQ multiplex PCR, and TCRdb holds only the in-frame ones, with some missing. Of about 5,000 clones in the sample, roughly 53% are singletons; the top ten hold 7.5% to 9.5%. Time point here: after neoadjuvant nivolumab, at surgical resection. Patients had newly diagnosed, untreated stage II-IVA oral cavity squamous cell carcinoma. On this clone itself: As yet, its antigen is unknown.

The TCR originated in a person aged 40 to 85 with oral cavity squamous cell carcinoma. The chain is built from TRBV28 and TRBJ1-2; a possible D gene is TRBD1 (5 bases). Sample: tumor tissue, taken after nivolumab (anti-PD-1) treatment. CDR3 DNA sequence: TGTGCCAGCAGTCTACGGGGCAGCTATGGCTACACCTTC. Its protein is CASSLRGSYGYTF.